This passage covers 26 T cell receptor beta chains from one sample sequenced in a study of regulatory T cells in long-lasting Graves disease. For TCR beta, libraries came from iRepertoire HTBI primers and Arm-PCR of CDR3 regions. TCRdb processed the multiplex PCR reads anew with MiXCR; each CDR3 protein has one entry. The top ten clones hold about 10% of a sample with 450,000 to 700,000 distinct CDR3 sequences, about 13% of them seen once. The time point: newly diagnosed GD, antithyroid drugs for less than 3 months. Isolated PBMC RNA provided the starting material for the TCR library. The same data also went into a second study, on T cells in Graves' hyperthyroidism and ophthalmopathy.

The source material was peripheral blood mononuclear cells (PBMCs), sampled at new diagnosis, from a patient treated with antithyroid drugs. These receptors originate from a man younger than 40 with Graves disease.

This clonotype came up a few times. The V call is TRBV29-1, the J call TRBJ1-5; no reliable D call. Trimming shortened V by 7 bases and J by 6 bases, and 19 bases separated the two germline ends. Germline values: CDR1 SQVTM, CDR2 ANQGSEA. This CDR3 contains 14 residues. CDR3 protein: CSASPPPAGQPQHF. The CDR3, as DNA: TGCAGCGCCTCGCCTCCGCCGGCGGGTCAGCCCCAGCATTTT.

The genes are TRBV5-1 and TRBJ2-1, with 12 bases matching TRBD2. The CDR3 totals 15 residues. CDR1 is SGHRS and CDR2 is YFSETQ in the germline V gene. Unmatched junction bases numbered 5, after V lost 1 base and J lost 9 bases. The CDR3 DNA reads as TGCGCCAGCAGCTTGCGGGCTAGCGGGAGGGGTGAGCAGTTCTTC. It encodes CASSLRASGRGEQFF.

This clonotype was picked up a small number of times. One end of the junction does not line up with germline, which may come from a read error. The chain couples TRBV5-1 to TRBJ2-2; possibly TRBD2 for D (6 bases). The V gene's germline CDR1 is SGHRS and CDR2 YFSETQ. The CDR3 extends over 17 amino acids. In DNA, the CDR3 is TGTGCCAGCAGCTCGTCGTTAGCGGCACTTAACTCCGGGGAGCTGTTTTTT. This translates into CASSSSLAALNSGELFF.

For the CDR3, the DNA is TGCGCCAGCAGCCAAGATACGGGACAGGATGAAAAACTGTTTTTT. Amino acid sequence: CASSQDTGQDEKLFF. This chain connects TRBV4-1 to TRBJ1-4; 8 bases map to TRBD1. The J segment lost 6 bases and the V segment lost 0 bases, leaving 3 bases of the junction unmatched. The CDR3 is 15 residues long. Germline V gene sequence: CDR1 MGHRA, CDR2 YSYEKL.

This clonotype was seen at least ten times. A read error may produce the germline difference seen at one junction end. The chain carries TRBV29-1 and TRBJ2-4; 9 bases line up with TRBD1. The germline V gene has CDR1 SQVTM and CDR2 ANQGSEA. The CDR3 spans 13 residues. The CDR3 sequence: CSAEPRTGDIQYF. In DNA, the CDR3 is TGCAGCGCTGAACCCCGGACAGGGGACATTCAGTACTTC.

This clonotype was recorded many times. V and J are TRBV19 and TRBJ2-2; 15 positions match TRBD2. The J segment lost 0 bases and the V segment lost 9 bases, leaving 5 bases of the junction unmatched. The CDR3 loop spans 17 amino acids. CDR1 and CDR2 from the germline V gene are LNHDA and SQIVND (reference sequence). In nucleotides, the CDR3 is TGTGCCAGAGCTGGACTAGCGGGAGGGGCGAACACCGGGGAGCTGTTTTTT. This translates into CARAGLAGGANTGELFF.

This clonotype was observed a handful of times. Because the CDR3 is missing its conserved closing phenylalanine or tryptophan, this is likely a read error. The limits of the CDR3 on the DNA are not certain, so only TCRdb's listed CDR3 is given. The chain has TRBV29-1 and TRBJ2-1; the table names TRBD1, a call not compared with the DNA. In germline, CDR1 is SQVTM, CDR2 ANQGSEA. Inclusive of both ends, the CDR3 amounts to 11 amino acids. This chain's CDR3 is CSVERLGFPPR.

In DNA, the CDR3 is TGTGCCAGCAGCCCCCGGGCGGGAGAGCAGTTCTTC. Translating gives CASSPRAGEQFF. The chain combines TRBV4-2 with TRBJ2-1, with a weak D call TRBD2 (6 bases). Per the germline V gene, CDR1 is LGHNA and CDR2 is YNFKEQ. Trimming left V 4 bases short and J 10 bases short, with 11 bases between. The CDR3 extends over 12 amino acids.

This clonotype was recorded at least ten times. The V gene is TRBV27, the J gene TRBJ2-1; TRBD2 might be the D (5 bases). V lost 2 bases and J lost 7, with 15 bases in between. Per germline, CDR1 MNHEY and CDR2 SMNVEV (reference sequence). This CDR3 is 15 amino acids long. CDR3 DNA: TGTGCCAGCAGTTTAATGGACTCCCCAGAAAATGAGCAGTTCTTC. The encoded protein is CASSLMDSPENEQFF.

This clonotype was detected ten times or more. This sequence joins TRBV18 and TRBJ2-3, with unresolved D. Germline V gives CDR1 KGHSH, CDR2 LQKENI. This CDR3 is built from 11 residues. V lost 3 bases and J 6 bases, leaving 4 bases between the germline ends. The CDR3: CASSPSDTQYF. CDR3 DNA: TGTGCCAGCTCACCTTCCGATACGCAGTATTTT.

This clonotype was found many times. The V and J genes are TRBV10-3 and TRBJ2-1, with D maybe TRBD2 (6 bases). V was cut by 5 bases and J by 6 bases, with 11 bases left in between. CDR3 size: 13 residues. CDR1 is ENHRY, CDR2 SYGVKD, per germline. Here the CDR3 reads CAISIGSFNEQFF. The CDR3 nucleotides read TGTGCCATCAGTATCGGGAGTTTCAATGAGCAGTTCTTC.

The sample holds many counts of this clonotype. This chain links TRBV20-1 with TRBJ2-7, with 8 bases that match TRBD2. V was pared by 4 bases and J by 2 bases, with 7 bases of the junction left unmatched. The CDR3 is made up of 14 amino acids. Germline V gives CDR1 DFQATT, CDR2 SNEGSKA (reference sequence). The CDR3 bases are TGCAGTGCTAATTCTGAGCGGGAGACCTACGAGCAGTACTTC. Translating it yields CSANSERETYEQYF.

This sequence joins TRBV20-1 and TRBJ2-1; TRBD2 is a possible D gene (6 bases). This CDR3 has 12 residues. The ends were cut back, 7 bases at V and 4 bases at J, with 11 bases in the middle. The germline CDR1 and CDR2 sequences are DFQATT and SNEGSKA (reference sequence). The CDR3 coding sequence is TGCAGTGGCCGGCGGGATTACAATGAGCAGTTCTTC. Residues: CSGRRDYNEQFF.

This clonotype was seen repeatedly, ten times or more. The chain has TRBV7-2 and TRBJ2-3; D gene uncertain. Germline lookup yields CDR1 SGHTA and CDR2 FQGNSA. The V gene lost 5 bases and the J gene lost 5 bases, with 11 bases spanning the gap. This CDR3 is built from 13 residues. CDR3 amino acids: CASSPIALDTQYF. CDR3 nucleotide sequence: TGTGCCAGCAGCCCGATTGCCTTAGATACGCAGTATTTT. The variable domain in full, completed from reference TRBV7-2 and TRBJ2-3, reads GAGVSQSPSNKVTEKGKDVELRCDPISGHTALYWYRQSLGQGLEFLIYFQGNSAPDKSGLPSDRFSAERTGGSVSTLTIQRTQQEDSAVYLCASSPIALDTQYFGPGTRLTVL.

This chain joins TRBV12-3 or TRBV12-4 and TRBJ1-1; D is perhaps TRBD1 (5 bases). The CDR3 extends over 17 amino acids. Between the trimmed V and J ends, which lost 1 base and 3 bases, there was a span of 18 bases. The chain's CDR3 is CASSLDGVGLGDTEAFF. The CDR3, as DNA: TGTGCCAGCAGTTTAGATGGGGTTGGGCTGGGGGACACTGAAGCTTTCTTT.

This chain uses TRBV7-3 with TRBJ2-3, with 7 bases aligning to TRBD2. V lost 0 bases to trimming and J lost 1 base; unmatched junction nucleotides: 4. The V gene's germline CDR1 is SGHTA and CDR2 FQGTGA. This CDR3 has 16 amino acids. CDR3 region: CASSLTAGDGTDTQYF. As DNA, the CDR3 is TGTGCCAGCAGCTTAACGGCGGGAGACGGCACAGATACGCAGTATTTT. The variable domain in full, completed from reference TRBV7-3 and TRBJ2-3, reads GAGVSQTPSNKVTEKGKYVELRCDPISGHTALYWYRQSLGQGPEFLIYFQGTGAADDSGLPNDRFFAVRPEGSVSTLKIQRTERGDSAVYLCASSLTAGDGTDTQYFGPGTRLTVL.

This clonotype was seen many times. The gene calls are TRBV20-1 and TRBJ2-1, with D unresolved. The V end was cut by 3 bases, the J end by 2 bases, with 11 bases between. This CDR3 is built from 14 residues. The V gene's germline CDR1 is DFQATT and CDR2 SNEGSKA (reference sequence). CDR3 sequence: CSASPYRAYNEQFF. The CDR3 nucleotides read TGCAGTGCTAGCCCCTACCGAGCCTACAATGAGCAGTTCTTC.

This clonotype was detected many times. This chain links TRBV2 with TRBJ2-4, with TRBD1 matching 7 bases. Unmatched junction bases numbered 4, after V lost 4 bases and J lost 1 base. This CDR3 comprises 15 residues. CDR1 and CDR2 from the germline V gene are SNHLY and FYNNEI. The CDR3 DNA reads as TGTGCCAGCAGTGCCTCGGGACAGGCCAAAAACATTCAGTACTTC. Encoded protein: CASSASGQAKNIQYF.

Only a few counts were recorded for this clonotype. The chain has TRBV20-1 and TRBJ2-5, with unresolved D. Trimming removed 5 bases at V and 0 bases at J, with 7 bases between. The CDR3 consists of 12 residues. Germline V lookup: CDR1 DFQATT, CDR2 SNEGSKA (reference sequence). CDR3 sequence (DNA): TGCAGTGCTCCCGAGTACCAAGAGACCCAGTACTTC. Translating it yields CSAPEYQETQYF.

Ten or more counts support this clonotype. The gene calls are TRBV20-1 and TRBJ1-1; D perhaps matches TRBD1 (5 bases). Deletions cut 3 bases from V and 0 bases from J, with 11 bases between. Germline CDR1 is DFQATT and CDR2 is SNEGSKA (reference sequence). This CDR3 has 14 residues. DNA of the CDR3: TGCAGTGCTAGGGGCGGGGGGGTGAACACTGAAGCTTTCTTT. This translates into CSARGGGVNTEAFF.

V is TRBV7-9 and J is TRBJ2-4; tentatively, D is TRBD1 (6 bases). Trimming cost V 2 bases and J 5 bases, with 10 bases left between them. Germline V gene data show CDR1 as SEHNR and CDR2 as FQNEAQ (reference sequence). This CDR3 is 14 amino acids long. The CDR3 region has the DNA TGTGCCAGCAGCTTACCGGGACACCAAAACATTCAGTACTTC. Its protein product is CASSLPGHQNIQYF.

Many counts were recorded for this clonotype. This chain links TRBV3-1 with TRBJ1-5; unclear D gene. V lost 2 bases, J lost 6 bases, and 8 bases lay in between. In germline, CDR1 is LGHDT, CDR2 YNNKEL (reference sequence). The CDR3 consists of 13 residues. DNA for the CDR3: TGTGCCAGCAGCCAAATGGTGGGTCAGCCCCAGCATTTT. Its protein is CASSQMVGQPQHF.

Concerning this clonotype: A much larger clone lies a single base off, so this may be a read error. The conserved closing phenylalanine or tryptophan is absent in this CDR3, likely reflecting a read error. The V gene is TRBV9, the J gene TRBJ2-2; TRBD2 agrees at 8 bases. Germline-derived CDR1 and CDR2 are SGDLS and YYNGEE. V shed 3 bases, J shed 9 bases, and the junction held 10 bases outside the gene matches. This CDR3 has 15 residues. The CDR3 region has the DNA TGTGCCAGCAGCGGACTAGCGCCCCGAGCAAGGGAGCTGTTTCTT. It is translated as CASSGLAPRARELFL.

This clonotype was recorded many times. The V call is TRBV27, the J call TRBJ2-7, with unresolved D. Trimming shortened V by 3 bases and J by 2 bases, and 11 bases separated the two germline ends. The germline gives CDR1 MNHEY, CDR2 SMNVEV (reference sequence). This CDR3 contains 14 residues. CDR3 DNA sequence: TGTGCCAGCAGTTTCCAAGGGTCAGCCTACGAGCAGTACTTC. Protein sequence: CASSFQGSAYEQYF.

Turning to this clonotype: This may come from a read error, since a much larger clone is one base off. The conserved phenylalanine or tryptophan normally closing the CDR3 is absent here, so this likely arose from a read error. The genes are TRBV3-1 and TRBJ1-1, with D maybe TRBD1 (6 bases). The germline CDR1 and CDR2 sequences are LGHDT and YNNKEL (reference sequence). This CDR3 is 14 amino acids long. V was clipped by 4 bases and J by 7 bases, with 16 bases between them. CDR3 in DNA: TGTGCCAGCAGCCTAAAAGGGGGAGTTGGTGAAGCTTTCTCT. Translating gives CASSLKGGVGEAFS.

This clonotype has a count of ten or more. This sequence joins TRBV7-2 and TRBJ2-3, with 8 bases aligning to TRBD2. The germline V gene encodes CDR1 SGHTA and CDR2 FQGNSA. The CDR3 loop spans 16 amino acids. V lost 5 bases and J lost 4; bases outside the gene matches: 11. DNA for the CDR3: TGTGCCAGCAGCCAGTTAGCGGGACTAAGAGCAGATACGCAGTATTTT. This gives the protein CASSQLAGLRADTQYF.